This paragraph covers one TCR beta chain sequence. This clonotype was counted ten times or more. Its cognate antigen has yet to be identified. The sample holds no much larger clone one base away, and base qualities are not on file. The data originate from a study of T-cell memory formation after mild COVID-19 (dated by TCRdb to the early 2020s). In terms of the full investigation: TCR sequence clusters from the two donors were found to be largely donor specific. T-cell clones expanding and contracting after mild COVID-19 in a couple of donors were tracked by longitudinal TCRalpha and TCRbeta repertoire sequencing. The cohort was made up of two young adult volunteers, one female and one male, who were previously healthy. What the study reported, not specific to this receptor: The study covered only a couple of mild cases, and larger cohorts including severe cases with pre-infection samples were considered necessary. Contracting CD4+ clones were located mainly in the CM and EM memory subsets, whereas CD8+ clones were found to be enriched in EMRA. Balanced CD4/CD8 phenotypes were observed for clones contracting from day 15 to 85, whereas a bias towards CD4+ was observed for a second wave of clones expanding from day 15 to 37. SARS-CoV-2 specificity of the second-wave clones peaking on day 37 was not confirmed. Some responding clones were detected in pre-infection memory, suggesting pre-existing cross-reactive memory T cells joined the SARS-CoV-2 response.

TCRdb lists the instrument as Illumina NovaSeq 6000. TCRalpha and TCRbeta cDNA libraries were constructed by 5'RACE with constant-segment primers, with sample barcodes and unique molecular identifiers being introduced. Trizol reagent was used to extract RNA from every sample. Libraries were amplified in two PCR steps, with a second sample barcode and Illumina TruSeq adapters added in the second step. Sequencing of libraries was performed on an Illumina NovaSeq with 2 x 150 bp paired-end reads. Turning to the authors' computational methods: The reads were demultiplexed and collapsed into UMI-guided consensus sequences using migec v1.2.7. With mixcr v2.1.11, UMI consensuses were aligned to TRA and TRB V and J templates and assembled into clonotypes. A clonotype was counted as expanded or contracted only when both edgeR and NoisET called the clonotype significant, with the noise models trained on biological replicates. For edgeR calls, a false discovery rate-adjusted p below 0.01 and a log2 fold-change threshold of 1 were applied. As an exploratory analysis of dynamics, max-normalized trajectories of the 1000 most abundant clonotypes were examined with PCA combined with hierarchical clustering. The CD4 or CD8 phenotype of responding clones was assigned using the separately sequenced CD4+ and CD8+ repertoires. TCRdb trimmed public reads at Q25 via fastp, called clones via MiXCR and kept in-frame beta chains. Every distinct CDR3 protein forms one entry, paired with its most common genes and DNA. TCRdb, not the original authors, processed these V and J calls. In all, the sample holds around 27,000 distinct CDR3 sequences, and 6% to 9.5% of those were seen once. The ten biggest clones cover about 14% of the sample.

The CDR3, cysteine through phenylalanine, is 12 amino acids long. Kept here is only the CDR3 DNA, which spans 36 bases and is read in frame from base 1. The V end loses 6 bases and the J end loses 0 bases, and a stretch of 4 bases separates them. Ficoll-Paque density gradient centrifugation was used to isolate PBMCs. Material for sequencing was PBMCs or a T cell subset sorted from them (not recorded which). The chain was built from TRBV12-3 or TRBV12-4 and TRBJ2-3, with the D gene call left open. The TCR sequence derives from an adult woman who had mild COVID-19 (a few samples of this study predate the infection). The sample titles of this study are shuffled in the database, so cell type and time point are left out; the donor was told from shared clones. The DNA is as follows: TGTGCCAGCAGGCTGAGCACAGATACGCAGTATTTT. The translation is CASRLSTDTQYF.